This TCR beta chain was identified during a study of vaccination and CD4 T cells after COVID-19. Findings and limits, study-wide: Analysis of convalescent patients found that 304 of 307 vaccine-specific clones were spike mono-reactive.

Treatment here: roughly ten-day PBMC culture with coronavirus spike peptide pools or control peptides (ViraFEST assay). Comment on this clonotype: Its antigen is undetermined.

Between the trimmed V and J ends, which lost 3 bases and 2 bases, there was a span of 13 bases. Germline assignment: CDR1 DFQATT and CDR2 SNEGSKA (reference sequence). The CDR3 extends over 15 amino acids. Sequenced with the Oncomine TCR Beta short-read assay was DNA taken from cultured CD4+ T cells. TCRdb processed the PCR reads anew with MiXCR; each CDR3 protein has one entry. The sample yields fewer than 20,000 distinct CDR3 sequences, about 39% seen once. Here the sequenced sample was CD4+ T cells from blood, cultured in vitro, taken before SARS-CoV-2 vaccination. This sequence originates from a human donor who had recovered from COVID-19. This chain links TRBV20-1 with TRBJ1-4; D may be TRBD1 (5 bases). CDR3 sequence (DNA): TGCAGTGCTAGCCTTGGGACGACCACTAATGAAAAACTGTTTTTT. This gives the protein CSASLGTTTNEKLFF.